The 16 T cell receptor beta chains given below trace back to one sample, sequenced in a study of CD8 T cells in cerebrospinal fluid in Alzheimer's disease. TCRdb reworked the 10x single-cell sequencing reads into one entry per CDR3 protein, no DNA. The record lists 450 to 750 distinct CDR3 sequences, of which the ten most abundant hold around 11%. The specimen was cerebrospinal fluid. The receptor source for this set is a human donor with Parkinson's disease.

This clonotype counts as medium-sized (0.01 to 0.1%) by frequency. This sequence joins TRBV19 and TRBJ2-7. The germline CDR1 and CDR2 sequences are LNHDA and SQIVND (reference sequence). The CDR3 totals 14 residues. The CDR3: CASSIAVWGYEQYF.

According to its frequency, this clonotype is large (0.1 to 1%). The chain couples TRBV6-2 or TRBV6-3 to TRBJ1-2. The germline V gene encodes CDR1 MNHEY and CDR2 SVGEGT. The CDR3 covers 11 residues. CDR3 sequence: CASRRTYGYTF.

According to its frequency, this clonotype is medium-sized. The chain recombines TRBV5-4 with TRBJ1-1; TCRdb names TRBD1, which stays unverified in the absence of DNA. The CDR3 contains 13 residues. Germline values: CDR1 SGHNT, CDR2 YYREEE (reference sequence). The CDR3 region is CASSLQENTEAFF.

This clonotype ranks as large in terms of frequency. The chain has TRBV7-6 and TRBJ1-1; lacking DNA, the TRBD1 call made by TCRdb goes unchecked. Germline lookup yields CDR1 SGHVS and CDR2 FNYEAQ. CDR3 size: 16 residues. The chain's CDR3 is CASSSRDRGRRGEAFF.

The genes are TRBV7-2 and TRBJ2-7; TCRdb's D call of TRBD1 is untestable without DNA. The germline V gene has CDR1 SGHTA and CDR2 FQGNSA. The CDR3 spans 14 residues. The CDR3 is CASSRGQAPGEQYF. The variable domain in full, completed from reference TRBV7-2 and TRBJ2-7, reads GAGVSQSPSNKVTEKGKDVELRCDPISGHTALYWYRQSLGQGLEFLIYFQGNSAPDKSGLPSDRFSAERTGGSVSTLTIQRTQQEDSAVYLCASSRGQAPGEQYFGPGTRLTVT.

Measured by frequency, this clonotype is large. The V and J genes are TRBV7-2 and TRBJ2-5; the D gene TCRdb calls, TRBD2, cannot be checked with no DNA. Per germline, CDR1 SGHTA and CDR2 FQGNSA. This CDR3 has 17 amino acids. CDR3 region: CASSPGTSGSFVETQYF.

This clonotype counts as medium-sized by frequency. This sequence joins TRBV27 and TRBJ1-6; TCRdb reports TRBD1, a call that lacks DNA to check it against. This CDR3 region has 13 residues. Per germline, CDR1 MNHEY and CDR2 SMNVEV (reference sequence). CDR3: CASSNREYSPLHF.

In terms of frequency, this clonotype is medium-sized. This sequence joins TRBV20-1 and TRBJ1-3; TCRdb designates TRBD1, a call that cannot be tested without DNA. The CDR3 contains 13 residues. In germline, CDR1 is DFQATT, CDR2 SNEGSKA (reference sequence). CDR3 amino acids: CSARWDAGNTIYF.

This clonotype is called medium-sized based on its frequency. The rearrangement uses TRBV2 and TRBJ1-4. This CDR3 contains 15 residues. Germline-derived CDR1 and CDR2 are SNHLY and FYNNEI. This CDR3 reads CASSGTSGLNEKLFF.

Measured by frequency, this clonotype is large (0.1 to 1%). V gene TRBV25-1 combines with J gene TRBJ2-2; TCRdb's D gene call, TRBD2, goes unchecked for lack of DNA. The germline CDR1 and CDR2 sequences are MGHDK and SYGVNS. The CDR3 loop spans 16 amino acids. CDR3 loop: CASSGMTSGNTGELFF. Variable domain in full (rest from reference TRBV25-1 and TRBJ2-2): EADIYQTPRYLVIGTGKKITLECSQTMGHDKMYWYQQDPGMELHLIHYSYGVNSTEKGDLSSESTVSRIRTEHFPLTLESARPSHTSQYLCASSGMTSGNTGELFFGEGSRLTVL.

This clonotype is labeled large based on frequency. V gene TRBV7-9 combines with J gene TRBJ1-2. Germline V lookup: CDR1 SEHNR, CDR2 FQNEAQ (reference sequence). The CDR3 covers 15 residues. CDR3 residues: CASSSPGTENYGYTF.

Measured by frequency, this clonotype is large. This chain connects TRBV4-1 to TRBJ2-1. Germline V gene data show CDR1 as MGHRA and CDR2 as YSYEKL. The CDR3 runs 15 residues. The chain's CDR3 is CASSQEKGSYNEQFF.

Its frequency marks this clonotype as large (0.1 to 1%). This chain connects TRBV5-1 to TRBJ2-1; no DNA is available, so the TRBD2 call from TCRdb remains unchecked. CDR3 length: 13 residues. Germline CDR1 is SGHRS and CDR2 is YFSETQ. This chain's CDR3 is CASSARLANEQFF. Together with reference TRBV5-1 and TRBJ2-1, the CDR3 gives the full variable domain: KAGVTQTPRYLIKTRGQQVTLSCSPISGHRSVSWYQQTPGQGLQFLFEYFSETQRNKGNFPGRFSGRQFSNSRSEMNVSTLELGDSALYLCASSARLANEQFFGPGTRLTVL.

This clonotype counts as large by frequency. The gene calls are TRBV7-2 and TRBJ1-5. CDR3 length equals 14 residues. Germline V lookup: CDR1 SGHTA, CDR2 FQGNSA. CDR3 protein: CASSLVTVGQPQHF.

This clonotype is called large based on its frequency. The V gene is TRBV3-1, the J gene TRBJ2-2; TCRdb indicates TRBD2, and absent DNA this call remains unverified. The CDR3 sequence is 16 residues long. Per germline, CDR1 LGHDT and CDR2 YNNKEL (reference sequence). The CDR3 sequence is CASSLRGVPNTGELFF.

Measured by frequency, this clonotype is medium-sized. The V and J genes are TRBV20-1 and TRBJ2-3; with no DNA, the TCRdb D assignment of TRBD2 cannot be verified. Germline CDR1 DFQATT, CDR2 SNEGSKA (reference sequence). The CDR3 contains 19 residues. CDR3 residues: CSANRPKTSGGRWGDTQYF.